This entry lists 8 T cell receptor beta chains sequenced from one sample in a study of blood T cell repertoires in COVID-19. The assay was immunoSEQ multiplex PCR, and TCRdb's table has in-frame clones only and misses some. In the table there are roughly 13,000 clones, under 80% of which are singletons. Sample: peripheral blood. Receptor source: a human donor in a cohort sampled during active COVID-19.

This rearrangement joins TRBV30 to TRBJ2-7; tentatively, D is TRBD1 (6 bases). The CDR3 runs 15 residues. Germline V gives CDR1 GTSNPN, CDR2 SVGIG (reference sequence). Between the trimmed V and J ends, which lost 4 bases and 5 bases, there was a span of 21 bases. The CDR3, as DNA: TGTGCCTGGATAAAGGGGGTGGGTGGTGTAAACGAGCAGTACTTC. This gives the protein CAWIKGVGGVNEQYF.

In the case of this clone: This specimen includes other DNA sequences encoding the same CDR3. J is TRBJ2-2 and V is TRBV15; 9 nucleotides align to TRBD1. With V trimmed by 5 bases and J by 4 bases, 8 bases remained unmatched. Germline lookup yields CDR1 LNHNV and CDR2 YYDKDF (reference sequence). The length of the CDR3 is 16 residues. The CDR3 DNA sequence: TGTGCCACCAGCGGCACAGGGGGCGCAGGCACCGGGGAGCTGTTTTTT. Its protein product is CATSGTGGAGTGELFF.

The CDR3 DNA follows: TGTGCCAGCTCCCGGGTAGGCAGGGCCAATCAGCCCCAGCATTTT. Translation gives CASSRVGRANQPQHF. The V gene is TRBV18, the J gene TRBJ1-5, with D tentatively TRBD1 (5 bases). The V gene lost 6 bases and the J gene lost 3 bases, with 15 bases spanning the gap. Germline CDR1 KGHSH, CDR2 LQKENI. CDR3 size: 15 residues.

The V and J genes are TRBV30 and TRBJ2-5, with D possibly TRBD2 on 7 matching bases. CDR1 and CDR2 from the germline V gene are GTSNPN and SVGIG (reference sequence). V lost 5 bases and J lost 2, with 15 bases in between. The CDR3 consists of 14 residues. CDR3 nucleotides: TGTGCCTGGGGATGGGGAGGGGGGCAAGAGACCCAGTACTTC. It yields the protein CAWGWGGGQETQYF.

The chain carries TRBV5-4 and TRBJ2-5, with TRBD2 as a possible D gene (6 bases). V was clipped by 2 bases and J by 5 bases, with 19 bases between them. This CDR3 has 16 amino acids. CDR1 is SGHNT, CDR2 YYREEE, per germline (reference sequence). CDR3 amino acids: CASSFFMGGEGETQYF. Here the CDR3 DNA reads TGTGCCAGCAGCTTCTTCATGGGCGGGGAAGGGGAGACCCAGTACTTC.

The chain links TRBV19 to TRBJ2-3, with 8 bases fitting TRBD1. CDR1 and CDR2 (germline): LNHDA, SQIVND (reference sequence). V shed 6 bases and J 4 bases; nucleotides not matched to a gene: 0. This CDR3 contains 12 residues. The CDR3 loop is CASRQGADTQYF. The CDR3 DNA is TGTGCCAGTAGACAGGGGGCAGATACGCAGTATTTT.

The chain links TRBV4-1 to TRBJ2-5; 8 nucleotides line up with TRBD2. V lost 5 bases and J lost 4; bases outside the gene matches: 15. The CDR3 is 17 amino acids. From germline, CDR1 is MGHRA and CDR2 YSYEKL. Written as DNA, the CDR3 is TGCGCCAGCAGCGCACCTAGCGGGCTAGCGGGCGGAGAGACCCAGTACTTC. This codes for CASSAPSGLAGGETQYF.

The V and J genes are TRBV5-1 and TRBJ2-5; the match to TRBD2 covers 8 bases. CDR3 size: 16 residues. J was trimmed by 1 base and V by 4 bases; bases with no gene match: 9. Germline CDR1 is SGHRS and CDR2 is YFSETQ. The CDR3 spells CASSTTLRGAQETQYF. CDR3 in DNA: TGCGCCAGCAGCACCACTTTGCGGGGGGCCCAAGAGACCCAGTACTTC.